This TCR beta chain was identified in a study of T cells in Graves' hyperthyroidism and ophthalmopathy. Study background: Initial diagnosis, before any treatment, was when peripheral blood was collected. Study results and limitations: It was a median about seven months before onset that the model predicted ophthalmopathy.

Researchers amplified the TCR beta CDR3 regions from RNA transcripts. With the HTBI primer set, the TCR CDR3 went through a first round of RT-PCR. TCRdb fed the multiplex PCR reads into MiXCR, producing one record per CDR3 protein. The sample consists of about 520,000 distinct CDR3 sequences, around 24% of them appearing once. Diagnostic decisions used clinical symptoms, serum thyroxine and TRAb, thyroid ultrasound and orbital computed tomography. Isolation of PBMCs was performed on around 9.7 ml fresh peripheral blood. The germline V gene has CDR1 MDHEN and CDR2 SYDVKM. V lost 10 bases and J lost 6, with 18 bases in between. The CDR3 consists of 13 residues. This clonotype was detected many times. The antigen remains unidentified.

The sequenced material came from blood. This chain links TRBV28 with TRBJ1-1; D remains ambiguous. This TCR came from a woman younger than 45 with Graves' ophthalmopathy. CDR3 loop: CATNDKGFSEAFF. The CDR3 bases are TGTGCCACCAACGATAAAGGCTTTTCTGAAGCTTTCTTT.